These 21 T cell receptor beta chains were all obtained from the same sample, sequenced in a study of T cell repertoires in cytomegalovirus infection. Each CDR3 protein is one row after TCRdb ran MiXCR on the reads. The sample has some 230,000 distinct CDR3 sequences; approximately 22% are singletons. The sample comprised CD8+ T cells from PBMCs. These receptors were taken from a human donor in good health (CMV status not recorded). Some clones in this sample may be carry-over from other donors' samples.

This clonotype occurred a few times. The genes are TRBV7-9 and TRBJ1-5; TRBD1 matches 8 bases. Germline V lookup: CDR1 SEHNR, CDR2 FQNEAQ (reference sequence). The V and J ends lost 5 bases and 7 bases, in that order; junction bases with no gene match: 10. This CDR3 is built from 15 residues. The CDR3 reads CASSPGQGDPQPQHF. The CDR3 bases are TGTGCCAGCAGCCCCGGACAGGGTGATCCCCAGCCCCAGCATTTT.

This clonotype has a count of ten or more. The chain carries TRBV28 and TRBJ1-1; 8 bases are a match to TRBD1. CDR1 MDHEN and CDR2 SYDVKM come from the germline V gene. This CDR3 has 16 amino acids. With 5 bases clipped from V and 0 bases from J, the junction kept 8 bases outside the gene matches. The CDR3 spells CASSGQGETMNTEAFF. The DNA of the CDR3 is TGTGCCAGCAGTGGACAGGGCGAGACCATGAACACTGAAGCTTTCTTT.

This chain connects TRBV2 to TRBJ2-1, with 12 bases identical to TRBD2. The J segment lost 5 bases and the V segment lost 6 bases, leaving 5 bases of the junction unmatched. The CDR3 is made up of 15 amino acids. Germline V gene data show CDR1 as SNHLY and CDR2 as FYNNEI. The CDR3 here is CASRKGLAGDNEQFF. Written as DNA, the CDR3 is TGTGCCAGCAGGAAGGGACTAGCGGGCGACAATGAGCAGTTCTTC.

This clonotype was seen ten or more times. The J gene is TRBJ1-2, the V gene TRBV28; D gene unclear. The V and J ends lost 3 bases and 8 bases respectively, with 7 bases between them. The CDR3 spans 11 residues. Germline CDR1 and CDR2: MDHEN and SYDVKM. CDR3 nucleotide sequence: TGTGCCAGCAGTTTTTCGGGGGGCTACACCTTC. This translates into CASSFSGGYTF.

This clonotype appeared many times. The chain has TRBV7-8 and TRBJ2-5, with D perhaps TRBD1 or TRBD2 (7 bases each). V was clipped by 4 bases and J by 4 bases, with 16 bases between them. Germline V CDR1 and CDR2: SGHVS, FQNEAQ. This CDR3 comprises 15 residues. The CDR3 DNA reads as TGTGCCAGCAGCTACAGACAGGGAGGGAGAGAGACCCAGTACTTC. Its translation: CASSYRQGGRETQYF. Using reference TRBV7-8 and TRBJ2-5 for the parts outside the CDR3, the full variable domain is GAGVSQSPRYKVAKRGQDVALRCDPISGHVSLFWYQQALGQGPEFLTYFQNEAQLDKSGLPSDRFFAERPEGSVSTLKIQRTQQEDSAVYLCASSYRQGGRETQYFGPGTRLLVL.

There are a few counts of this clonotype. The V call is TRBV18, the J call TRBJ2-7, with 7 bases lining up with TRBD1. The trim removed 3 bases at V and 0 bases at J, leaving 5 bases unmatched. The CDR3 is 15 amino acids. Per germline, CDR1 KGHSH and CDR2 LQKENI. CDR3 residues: CASSPDRQSSYEQYF. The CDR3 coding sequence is TGTGCCAGCTCACCGGACAGGCAAAGCTCCTACGAGCAGTACTTC.

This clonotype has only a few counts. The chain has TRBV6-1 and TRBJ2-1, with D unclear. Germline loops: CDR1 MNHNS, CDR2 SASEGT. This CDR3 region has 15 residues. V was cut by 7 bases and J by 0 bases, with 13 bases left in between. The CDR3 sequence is CASKRVEYSYNEQFF. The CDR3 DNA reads TGTGCCAGCAAAAGGGTTGAGTACTCCTACAATGAGCAGTTCTTC.

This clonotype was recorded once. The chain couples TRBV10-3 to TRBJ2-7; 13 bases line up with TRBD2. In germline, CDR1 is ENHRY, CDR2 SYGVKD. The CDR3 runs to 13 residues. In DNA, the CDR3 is TGTGCCATCCGTCCGACTCGGACTAGCGGGGGAGTGGTC. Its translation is CAIRPTRTSGGVV.

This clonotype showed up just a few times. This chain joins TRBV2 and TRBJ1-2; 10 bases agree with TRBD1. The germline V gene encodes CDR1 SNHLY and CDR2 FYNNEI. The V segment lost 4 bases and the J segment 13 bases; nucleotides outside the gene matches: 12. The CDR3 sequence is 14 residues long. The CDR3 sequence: CASSASTGGEWCTF. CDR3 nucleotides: TGTGCCAGCAGTGCCTCGACAGGGGGCGAATGGTGCACCTTC.

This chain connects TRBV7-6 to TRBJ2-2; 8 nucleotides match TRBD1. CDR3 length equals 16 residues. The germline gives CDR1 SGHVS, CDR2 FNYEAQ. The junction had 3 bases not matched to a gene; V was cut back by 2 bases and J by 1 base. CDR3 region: CASSLTGTGNTGELFF. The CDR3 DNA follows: TGTGCCAGCAGCTTAACCGGGACAGGGAACACCGGGGAGCTGTTTTTT.

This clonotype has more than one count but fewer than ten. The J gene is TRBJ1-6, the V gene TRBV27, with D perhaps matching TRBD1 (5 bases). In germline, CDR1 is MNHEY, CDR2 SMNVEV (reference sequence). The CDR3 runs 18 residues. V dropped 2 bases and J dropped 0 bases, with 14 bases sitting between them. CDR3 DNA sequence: TGTGCCAGCAGTTTAGTGCAGGGCGAGAGCTCCTATAATTCACCCCTCCACTTT. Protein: CASSLVQGESSYNSPLHF.

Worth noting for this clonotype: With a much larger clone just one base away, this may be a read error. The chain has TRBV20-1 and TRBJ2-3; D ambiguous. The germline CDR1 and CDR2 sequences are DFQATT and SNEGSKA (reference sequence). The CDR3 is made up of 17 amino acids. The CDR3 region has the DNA TGCAGTGCTAGAGCGGTTTATAGCAACCTTAGCACAAATACGCAGTATTTT. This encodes CSARAVYSNLSTNTQYF.

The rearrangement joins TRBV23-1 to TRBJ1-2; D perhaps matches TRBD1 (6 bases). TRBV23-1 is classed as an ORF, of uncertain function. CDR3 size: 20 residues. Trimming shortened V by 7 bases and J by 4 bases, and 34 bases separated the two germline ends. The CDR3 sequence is CASKSQRGTNPTGSSYGYTF. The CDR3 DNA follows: TGCGCCAGCAAGTCGCAACGGGGGACAAACCCAACGGGTTCTAGCTATGGCTACACCTTC.

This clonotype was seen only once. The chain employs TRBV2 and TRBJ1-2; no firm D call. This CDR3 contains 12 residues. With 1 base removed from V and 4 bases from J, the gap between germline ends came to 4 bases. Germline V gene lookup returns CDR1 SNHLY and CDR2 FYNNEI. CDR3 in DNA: TGTGCCAGCAGTGAAGGCCTCTATGGCTACACCTTC. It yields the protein CASSEGLYGYTF.

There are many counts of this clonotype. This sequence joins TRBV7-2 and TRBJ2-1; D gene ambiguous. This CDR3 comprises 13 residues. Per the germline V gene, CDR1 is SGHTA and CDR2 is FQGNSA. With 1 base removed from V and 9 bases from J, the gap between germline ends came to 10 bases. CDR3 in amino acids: CASSLVGNGEQFF. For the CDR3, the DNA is TGTGCCAGCAGCTTAGTAGGAAACGGTGAGCAGTTCTTC.

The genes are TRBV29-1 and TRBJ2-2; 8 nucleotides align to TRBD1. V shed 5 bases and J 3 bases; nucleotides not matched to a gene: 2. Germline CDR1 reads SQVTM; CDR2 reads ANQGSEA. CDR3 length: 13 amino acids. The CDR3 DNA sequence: TGCAGCGTTCGACAGGGGCACACCGGGGAGCTGTTTTTT. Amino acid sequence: CSVRQGHTGELFF.

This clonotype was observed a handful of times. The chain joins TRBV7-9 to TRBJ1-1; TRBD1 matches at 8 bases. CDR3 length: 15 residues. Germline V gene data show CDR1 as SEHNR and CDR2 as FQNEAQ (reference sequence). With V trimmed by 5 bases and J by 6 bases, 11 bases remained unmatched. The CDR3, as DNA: TGTGCCAGCAGCGACCTCGGACAGGGTAACGCTGAAGCTTTCTTT. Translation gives CASSDLGQGNAEAFF.

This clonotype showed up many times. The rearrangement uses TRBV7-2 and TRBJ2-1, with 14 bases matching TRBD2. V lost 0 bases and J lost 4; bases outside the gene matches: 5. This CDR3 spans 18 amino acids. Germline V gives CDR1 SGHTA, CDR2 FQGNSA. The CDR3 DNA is TGTGCCAGCAGCTTAGCCTTCGGACTAGCGGGGGGTTACAATGAGCAGTTCTTC. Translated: CASSLAFGLAGGYNEQFF.

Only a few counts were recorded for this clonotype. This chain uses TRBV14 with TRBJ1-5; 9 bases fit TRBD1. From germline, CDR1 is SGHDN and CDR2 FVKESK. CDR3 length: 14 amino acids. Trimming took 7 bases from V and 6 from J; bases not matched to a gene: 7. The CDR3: CASNTGGVGQPQHF. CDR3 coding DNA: TGTGCCAGCAACACAGGGGGCGTCGGTCAGCCCCAGCATTTT.

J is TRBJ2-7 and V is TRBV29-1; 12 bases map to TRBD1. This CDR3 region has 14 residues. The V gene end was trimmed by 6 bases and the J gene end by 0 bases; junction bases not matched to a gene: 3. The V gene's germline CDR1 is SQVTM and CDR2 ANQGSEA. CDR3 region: CSVGDRGLSYEQYF. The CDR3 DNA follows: TGCAGCGTGGGGGACAGGGGGCTCTCCTACGAGCAGTACTTC.

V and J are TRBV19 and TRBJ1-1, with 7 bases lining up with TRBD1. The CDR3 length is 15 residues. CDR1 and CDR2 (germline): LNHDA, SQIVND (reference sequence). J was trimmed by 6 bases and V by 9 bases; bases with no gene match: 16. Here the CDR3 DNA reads TGTGCCAGCAATAAGGGACAGTTCGTGACTTCTGAAGCTTTCTTT. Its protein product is CASNKGQFVTSEAFF.